The present entry profiles one T cell receptor beta chain with its context. This sample was included in a study of shared T cell receptors in the human thymus. The CDR3 is made up of 17 amino acids. V shed 2 bases, J shed 5 bases, and the junction held 8 bases outside the gene matches. Germline CDR1 and CDR2: MGHDK and SYGVNS. Some clones are missing from TCRdb's copy, which holds only in-frame ones; the method was immunoSEQ multiplex PCR. The sample shows hundreds of thousands of clones, 70% to 90% of them seen only once. This sample was shared with a second study, whose subject was human thymus T cells. That investigation notes: Thymus tissue for the work was resected from patients undergoing corrective heart surgery. Among unrelated individuals, related research reported thymic repertoires that overlapped highly.

V and J are TRBV25-1 and TRBJ2-1; the match to TRBD2 covers 11 bases. The sequence was collected from a boy in the first two years of life with a congenital heart defect. Sequencing was done on a sample of thymocytes. The chain's CDR3 is CASSETEGLAVNNEQFF. The CDR3 bases are TGTGCCAGCAGTGAAACCGAGGGACTAGCGGTCAACAATGAGCAGTTCTTC. Full variable domain (rest looked up from reference TRBV25-1 and TRBJ2-1): EADIYQTPRYLVIGTGKKITLECSQTMGHDKMYWYQQDPGMELHLIHYSYGVNSTEKGDLSSESTVSRIRTEHFPLTLESARPSHTSQYLCASSETEGLAVNNEQFFGPGTRLTVL.